Included here is one TCR beta chain sequence, with context. This record belongs to a study of blood T cell repertoires in COVID-19. V was pared by 1 base and J by 2 bases, with 4 bases of the junction left unmatched. Germline CDR1 reads SGHVS; CDR2 reads FQNEAQ. The length of the CDR3 is 17 residues. The method was immunoSEQ multiplex PCR; TCRdb's version includes in-frame clones alone and lacks a portion of them. The sample has some 200,000 clones; approximately 84% are singletons. The chain combines TRBV7-8 with TRBJ2-5; 13 bases are a match to TRBD2. The sequence was obtained from a woman aged 25 to 39 who had recovered from COVID-19. The specimen sequenced was peripheral blood. The CDR3 is CASSLGGLAGVQETQYF. The CDR3 nucleotides read TGTGCCAGCAGCTTAGGAGGACTAGCGGGAGTTCAAGAGACCCAGTACTTC.